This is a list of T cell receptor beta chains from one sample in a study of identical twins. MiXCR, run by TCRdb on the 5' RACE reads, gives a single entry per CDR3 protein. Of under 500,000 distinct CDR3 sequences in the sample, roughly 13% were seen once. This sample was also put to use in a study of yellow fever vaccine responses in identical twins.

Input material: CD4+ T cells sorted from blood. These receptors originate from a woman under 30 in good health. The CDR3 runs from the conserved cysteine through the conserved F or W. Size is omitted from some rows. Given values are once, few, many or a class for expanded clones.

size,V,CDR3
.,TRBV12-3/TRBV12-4,CASSFGQSSTEAFF
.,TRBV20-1,CSARPLGINSYEQYF
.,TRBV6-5,CASSYSFGTGGSYEQYF
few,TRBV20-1,CSASSGRTDTQYF
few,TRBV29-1,CSALLDTNEQFF
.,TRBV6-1,CASIRRLAVTDTQYF
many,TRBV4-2,CASSRTYRDRGNEQYF
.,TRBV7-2,CASSLGGTGVSNQPQHF
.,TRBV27,CASSDSGSIPDTQYF
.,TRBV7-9,CAIRPYNEQFF
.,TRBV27,CASSLSRRQGAYNEQFF
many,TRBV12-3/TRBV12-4,CASSANKWAQETQYF
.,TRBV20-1,CSARDQGRREQFF
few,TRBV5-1,CASSSPEGTGVFETQYF
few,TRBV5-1,CASSLAGGAVHTGELFF
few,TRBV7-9,CASSLRELSSYEQYF
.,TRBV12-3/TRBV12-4,CASSSTGGGGYTF
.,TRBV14,CASSLRLAGGRGEQFF
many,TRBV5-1,CASSLGVREGTEAFF
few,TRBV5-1,CASSNGQGTSTDTQYF
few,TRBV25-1,CASSELAGVTDTQYF
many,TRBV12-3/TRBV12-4,CASSSSDYTQYF
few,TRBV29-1,CSVEVAGYEQYF
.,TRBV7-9,CASSLGGEKGYNEQFF
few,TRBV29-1,CSVAGDGLGAFF
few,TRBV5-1,CASSLRWDRVTNTEAFF
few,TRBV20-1,CSAGPYNEQFF
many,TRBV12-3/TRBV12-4,CASSPLAGPYEQYF
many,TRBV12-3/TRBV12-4,CASSPPGQGTDTQYF
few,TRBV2,CASTPVVGGTEAFF
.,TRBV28,CASTTVLSYEQYF
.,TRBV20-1,CSAEYAGGPTDTQYF
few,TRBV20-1,CSASGGFIANYGYTF
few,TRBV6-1,CASTKLAGGSYNEQFF
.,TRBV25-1,CASSDQGRGETQYF
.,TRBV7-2,CASSFDGTSGREQYF
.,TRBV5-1,CASSYGTGIRETQYF
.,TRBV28,CASKVGRGGNEQFF
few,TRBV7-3,CASSTRQGTSTDTQYF
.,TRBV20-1,CSARVSAANTEAFF
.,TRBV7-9,CASSLVGGFYEQYF
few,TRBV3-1,CASSQDPNRESEQYF
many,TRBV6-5,CASSPAGATQYF
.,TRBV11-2,CASSLRGVAGFSTDTQYF
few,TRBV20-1,CSAVVPGGETQYF
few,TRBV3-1,CASSQAGTSRDTQYF
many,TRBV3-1,CASSPPGLAGTGELFF
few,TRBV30,CAWSRASGRNEQFF
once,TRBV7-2,CASSSLGGMETQYF
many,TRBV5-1,CASSVGQLGVQETQYF
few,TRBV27,CASSPIGGPGSYNEQFF
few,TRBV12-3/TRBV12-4,CASSLGPPMGGYTF
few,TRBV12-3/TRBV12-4,CASSLSARNEQFF
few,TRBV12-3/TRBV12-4,CASSYSGGTSYTGELFF